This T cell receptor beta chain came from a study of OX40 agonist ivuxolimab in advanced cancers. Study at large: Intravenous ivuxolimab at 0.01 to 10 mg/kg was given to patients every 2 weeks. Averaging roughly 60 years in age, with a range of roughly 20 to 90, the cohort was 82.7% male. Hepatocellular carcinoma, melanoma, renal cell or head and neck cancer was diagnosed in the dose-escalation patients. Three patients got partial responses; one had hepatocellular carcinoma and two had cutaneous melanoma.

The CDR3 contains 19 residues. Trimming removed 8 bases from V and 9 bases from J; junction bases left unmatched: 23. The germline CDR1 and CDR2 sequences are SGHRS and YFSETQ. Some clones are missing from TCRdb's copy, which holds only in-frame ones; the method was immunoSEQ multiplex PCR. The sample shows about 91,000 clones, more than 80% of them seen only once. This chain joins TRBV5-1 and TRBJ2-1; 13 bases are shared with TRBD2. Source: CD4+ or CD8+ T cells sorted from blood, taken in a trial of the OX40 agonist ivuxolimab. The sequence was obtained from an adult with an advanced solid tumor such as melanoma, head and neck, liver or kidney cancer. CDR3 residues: CASHITTSGRTIGIIEQFF. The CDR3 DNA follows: TGCGCCAGTCATATAACGACTAGCGGGAGGACAATTGGGATTATTGAGCAGTTCTTC.